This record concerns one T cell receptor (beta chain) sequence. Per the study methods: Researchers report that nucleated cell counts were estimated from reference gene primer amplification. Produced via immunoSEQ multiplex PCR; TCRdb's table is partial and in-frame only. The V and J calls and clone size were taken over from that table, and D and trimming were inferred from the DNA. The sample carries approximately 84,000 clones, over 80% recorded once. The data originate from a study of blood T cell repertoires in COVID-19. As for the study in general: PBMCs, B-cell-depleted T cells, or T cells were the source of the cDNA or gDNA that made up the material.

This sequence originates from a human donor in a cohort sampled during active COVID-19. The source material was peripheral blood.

DNA for the CDR3: TGTGCCAGCAGCCCCTCTGGACTGATCTATAATTCACCCCTCCACTTT. Its protein is CASSPSGLIYNSPLHF. The chain recombines TRBV5-6 with TRBJ1-6; D call uncertain. V dropped 4 bases and J dropped 3 bases, with 14 bases sitting between them. This CDR3 has 16 amino acids. Germline V gives CDR1 SGHDT, CDR2 YYEEEE. Full variable domain (outside the CDR3, taken from reference TRBV5-6 and TRBJ1-6): DAGVTQSPTHLIKTRGQQVTLRCSPKSGHDTVSWYQQALGQGPQFIFQYYEEEERQRGNFPDRFSGHQFPNYSSELNVNALLLGDSALYLCASSPSGLIYNSPLHFGNGTRLTVT.